A selection of T cell receptor beta chains follows, all from one sample in a study of beta chain features in type 1 diabetes. Here immunoSEQ multiplex PCR was the method, and the copy in TCRdb shows in-frame clones only, minus some. The sample records under 300,000 clones, roughly a tenth being singletons. Source material: naive CD4+ T cells from blood. These receptors were collected from a man younger than 45 with type 1 diabetes. The CDR3 runs from the conserved cysteine through the conserved F or W. The order of the fields is clone size, D gene, V gene, J gene, CDR3 protein, CDR3 DNA. D genes are given only for firm matches. Where a row states a size, it is once, few, many or the class of an expanded clone; other rows omit it.

>-|-|TRBV4-1|TRBJ2-3
CASSRRLTDTQYF
TGCGCCAGCAGCCGACGACTCACAGATACGCAGTATTTT
>-|TRBD2|TRBV7-2|TRBJ2-2
CASSRTSGTGELFF
TGTGCCAGCAGCCGAACTAGCGGGACCGGGGAGCTGTTTTTT
>-|-|TRBV5-1|TRBJ2-1
CASSFGQGANEQFF
-
>few|-|TRBV30|TRBJ2-3
CAWAGGAGTDTQYF
TGTGCCTGGGCCGGAGGAGCGGGCACAGATACGCAGTATTTT
>-|-|TRBV25-1|TRBJ1-3
CASSPGNTIYF
TGTGCCAGCAGCCCCGGTAACACCATATATTTT
>-|TRBD1|TRBV5-4|TRBJ1-2
CASSTSQGIENYTF
TGTGCCAGCAGCACCTCACAGGGGATAGAAAACTACACCTTC
>few|-|TRBV5-1|TRBJ1-1
CASSLSGGPLVTEAFF
TGCGCCAGCAGCTTGTCCGGAGGACCTCTGGTCACTGAAGCTTTCTTT
>few|TRBD2|TRBV7-2|TRBJ2-3
CASSRSGGGTDTQYF
TGTGCCAGCAGCCGTAGCGGGGGGGGCACAGATACGCAGTATTTT
>few|-|TRBV7-2|TRBJ2-3
CASSLVTNTDTQYF
TGTGCCAGCAGCTTAGTCACTAACACAGATACGCAGTATTTT
>-|TRBD1|TRBV11-2|TRBJ1-6
CASGQGGNSPLHF
TGTGCCAGCGGACAGGGCGGTAATTCACCCCTCCACTTT
>few|TRBD1|TRBV28|TRBJ2-3
CASSSGQDRTDTQYF
TGTGCCAGCAGTTCGGGACAGGACCGCACAGATACGCAGTATTTT
>-|-|TRBV28|TRBJ1-2
CASSLAGLSYGYTF
TGTGCCAGCAGTCTCGCGGGGCTCTCATATGGCTACACCTTC
>few|TRBD1|TRBV7-2|TRBJ1-3
CASSGTGGGNTIYF
TGTGCCAGCAGCGGGACAGGGGGAGGAAACACCATATATTTT
>few|-|TRBV6-6|TRBJ1-1
CASKVWARNTEAFF
TGTGCCAGCAAAGTCTGGGCGCGGAACACTGAAGCTTTCTTT
>-|-|TRBV10-3|TRBJ1-5
CARLPEDQPQHF
TGTGCCAGACTCCCGGAGGATCAGCCCCAGCATTTT
>few|TRBD1|TRBV6-5|TRBJ2-3
CASSTTGAGTQYF
TGTGCCAGCAGTACTACAGGGGCTGGTACGCAGTATTTT
>-|TRBD1|TRBV4-3|TRBJ1-2
CASSRGTGYNYGYTF
TGCGCCAGCAGCCGCGGGACAGGGTATAACTATGGCTACACCTTC
>-|-|TRBV5-1|TRBJ2-3
CASSQEGYTQYF
TGCGCCAGCAGCCAGGAGGGGTATACGCAGTATTTT
>-|TRBD1|TRBV7-9|TRBJ1-1
CASSPSGQGRAFF
TGTGCCAGCAGCCCCTCCGGACAGGGAAGAGCTTTCTTT
>-|TRBD2|TRBV5-1|TRBJ2-3
CASSLTSGGPGDTQYF
TGCGCCAGCAGCTTGACTAGCGGGGGGCCCGGGGATACGCAGTATTTT
>-|-|TRBV7-7|TRBJ2-5
CASSPNGGPGETQYF
TGTGCTAGCAGCCCGAACGGGGGGCCGGGAGAGACCCAGTACTTC
>few|-|TRBV7-9|TRBJ2-7
CASSLRTAYEQYF
TGTGCCAGCAGCTTAAGAACAGCCTACGAGCAGTACTTC
>few|TRBD2|TRBV7-3|TRBJ2-7
CASSSSSGSYEQYF
TGTGCCAGCAGCTCCTCTAGCGGATCCTACGAGCAGTACTTC
>few|TRBD2|TRBV4-2|TRBJ2-3
CASSHSGGGTDTQYF
TGTGCCAGCAGTCATAGCGGGGGCGGTACAGATACGCAGTATTTT
>-|TRBD1|TRBV5-6|TRBJ2-1
CASSLDRGDNEQFF
TGTGCCAGCAGCCTGGACAGGGGGGACAATGAGCAGTTCTTC
>few|TRBD2|TRBV10-3|TRBJ2-1
CAIGSGAYNEQFF
TGTGCAATCGGGAGCGGGGCATACAATGAGCAGTTCTTC
>-|TRBD2|TRBV4-2|TRBJ2-7
CASSKTSWTYEQYF
TGTGCCAGCAGCAAGACTAGCTGGACCTACGAGCAGTACTTC
>few|TRBD2|TRBV2|TRBJ2-1
CASSERTSGGRGNEQFF
TGTGCCAGCAGTGAAAGGACTAGCGGGGGAAGAGGGAATGAGCAGTTCTTC
>-|-|TRBV9|TRBJ1-6
CASSVDRYSSPLHF
TGTGCCAGCAGCGTAGATCGGTACAGTTCACCCCTCCACTTT
>-|TRBD2|TRBV7-2|TRBJ2-1
CASSLSFREGAGGKQFF
TGTGCCAGCAGCTTATCGTTTCGAGAGGGAGCGGGGGGTAAGCAGTTCTTC
>-|TRBD1|TRBV28|TRBJ1-6
CASSTGGAGNSPLHF
TGTGCCAGCAGCACAGGGGGCGCGGGAAATTCACCCCTCCACTTT
>-|-|TRBV5-8|TRBJ2-4
CASSFGSRPTKNIQYF
TGTGCCAGCAGCTTTGGATCCAGGCCGACCAAAAACATTCAGTACTTC
>few|-|TRBV11-2|TRBJ1-1
CASSSPTFAGRTEAFF
TGTGCCAGCAGCTCTCCTACCTTTGCAGGGCGAACTGAAGCTTTCTTT
>few|-|TRBV7-8|TRBJ1-1
CASRFDWNTEAFF
TGTGCCAGCAGATTTGACTGGAACACTGAAGCTTTCTTT
>-|TRBD1|TRBV5-1|TRBJ2-3
CASSFGQVKDTQYF
TGCGCCAGCAGCTTTGGACAGGTCAAAGATACGCAGTATTTT
>few|TRBD1|TRBV6-5|TRBJ2-7
CASSYSTGAYEQYF
TGTGCCAGCAGTTACTCAACAGGGGCCTACGAGCAGTACTTC
>few|-|TRBV28|TRBJ2-1
CASSLGSGGPYNEQFF
TGTGCCAGCAGTTTAGGGTCAGGGGGGCCCTACAATGAGCAGTTCTTC
>few|-|TRBV18|TRBJ2-5
CASSPPGQETQYF
TGTGCCAGCTCACCCCCAGGGCAAGAGACCCAGTACTTC
>few|TRBD2|TRBV18|TRBJ2-5
CASSPTSGAETQYF
TGTGCCAGCTCACCGACTAGCGGGGCCGAGACCCAGTACTTC
>-|TRBD1|TRBV25-1|TRBJ2-5
CASSGHGTGREETQYF
TGTGCCAGCAGTGGACATGGGACAGGGAGGGAAGAGACCCAGTACTTC
>few|-|TRBV7-9|TRBJ2-5
CASSLVPSQETQYF
TGTGCCAGCAGCTTAGTGCCGAGCCAAGAGACCCAGTACTTC
>few|-|TRBV7-2|TRBJ2-7
CASSLQGYEQYF
TGTGCCAGCAGCTTACAGGGATACGAGCAGTACTTC
>few|-|TRBV5-1|TRBJ1-1
CASSLVDSEAFF
TGCGCCAGCAGCTTGGTTGACTCTGAAGCTTTCTTT
>-|-|TRBV4-1|TRBJ2-7
CASSPRDWGYEQYF
TGCGCCAGCAGCCCCCGGGACTGGGGATACGAGCAGTACTTC
>-|-|TRBV27|TRBJ2-7
CASSPRYTAGDEQYF
TGTGCCAGCAGTCCCCGATACACGGCCGGGGACGAGCAGTACTTC
>few|-|TRBV4-1|TRBJ2-3
CASSHYPRGLVTDTQYF
TGCGCCAGCAGCCATTACCCGAGAGGGCTAGTCACAGATACGCAGTATTTT
>few|-|TRBV13|TRBJ2-3
CASSPGSAYTDTQYF
TGTGCCAGCAGCCCCGGGAGCGCATACACAGATACGCAGTATTTT
>few|TRBD2|TRBV13|TRBJ2-1
CASSNSGGPSYNEQFF
TGTGCCAGCAGCAACAGCGGGGGGCCTTCCTACAATGAGCAGTTCTTC
>few|-|TRBV19|TRBJ1-5
CASSIVPESNQPQHF
TGTGCCAGTAGTATAGTACCGGAGAGCAATCAGCCCCAGCATTTT
>-|TRBD1|TRBV5-6|TRBJ2-2
CASSLGWTGSNTGELFF
TGTGCCAGCAGCTTGGGATGGACAGGTTCGAACACCGGGGAGCTGTTTTTT
>once|TRBD1|TRBV19|TRBJ1-2
CASSIRGGTGNYGYTF
TGTGCCAGTAGTATACGAGGTGGGACAGGAAACTATGGCTACACCTTC
>few|TRBD1|TRBV2|TRBJ1-5
CASSTGTGGNQPQHF
TGTGCCAGCAGTACCGGGACAGGGGGCAATCAGCCCCAGCATTTT
>-|-|TRBV5-1|TRBJ1-6
CASSLKRADNSPLHF
TGCGCCAGCAGCTTGAAGCGGGCCGATAATTCACCCCTCCACTTT
>-|TRBD1|TRBV28|TRBJ2-7
CASSLWRTGAYEQYF
TGTGCCAGCAGTTTATGGAGGACAGGGGCGTACGAGCAGTACTTC